The sequence of this T cell receptor beta chain was determined in a study of T cell responses to AZD1222 COVID-19 vaccine. Here immunoSEQ multiplex PCR was the method, and the copy in TCRdb shows in-frame clones only, minus some. The top ten hold 6% to 8.5% of the sample, which has roughly 77,000 clones, under 95% seen once. Germline V gene sequence: CDR1 SGHTA, CDR2 FQGNSA. The V and J ends lost 5 bases and 6 bases respectively, with 9 bases between them. This CDR3 is built from 12 residues. A remark on this clone: Its antigen is as yet unknown.

Study-wide results and caveats: At study baseline, merely over 5 AZD1222 recipients were seropositive. Two AZD1222 doses significantly raised spike-specific TCR breadth and depth over controls.

The clonotype was recovered from an adult in good health. This specimen consisted of peripheral blood, obtained on day 0 of MenACWY control vaccination. The rearrangement uses TRBV7-2 and TRBJ2-3; D not resolved. The CDR3 DNA follows: TGTGCCAGCAGCCCCACCAGCGATACGCAGTATTTT. It yields the protein CASSPTSDTQYF.